The 4 T cell receptor beta chains listed next were all sequenced from one sample in a study of T cells after yellow fever vaccination. TCRdb reanalysed the 5' RACE reads using MiXCR and keeps one entry per CDR3 protein. The sample has 300,000 to 350,000 distinct CDR3 sequences; around 8.1% are singletons. The sequencing here drew on PBMCs, taken roughly 47 days after the first yellow fever vaccination. The receptors shown here come from a man aged 18 to 29 who received the YFV17D yellow fever vaccine.

The chain employs TRBV12-3 or TRBV12-4 and TRBJ2-7; tentative D call: TRBD1 (5 bases). This CDR3 is built from 14 residues. Trimming took off 2 bases at V and 5 bases at J, with 13 bases between the two ends. CDR3 region: CASSLLAGQNEQYF. For the CDR3, the DNA is TGTGCCAGCAGTTTATTGGCAGGGCAGAACGAGCAGTACTTC.

Points on this clonotype: At one of its ends the junction is not consistent with the germline gene, which may arise from a read error. The chain couples TRBV3-1 to TRBJ2-3; weak D call: TRBD2 (5 bases). CDR1 is LGHDT, CDR2 YNNKEL, per germline (reference sequence). This CDR3 contains 15 residues. For the CDR3, the DNA is TGTGCCAGCACCCAAGAGCGGCGCCTCACAGATACGCAGTATTTT. It translates to CASTQERRLTDTQYF.

This clonotype was counted ten times or more. The rearrangement links TRBV3-1 to TRBJ2-1; D uncertain. V lost 4 bases, J lost 6 bases, and 10 bases lay in between. The CDR3 spans 13 residues. Germline V CDR1 and CDR2: LGHDT, YNNKEL (reference sequence). The CDR3 spells CASSRTSANEQFF. The CDR3 DNA reads TGTGCCAGCAGCCGGACGTCCGCCAATGAGCAGTTCTTC.

The V and J genes are TRBV19 and TRBJ1-5; D call uncertain. There are 9 residues in the CDR3. From germline, CDR1 is LNHDA and CDR2 SQIVND (reference sequence). The V end lost 8 bases, the J end lost 10 bases, and 6 bases lay between the germline ends. CDR3 loop: CASGYPQHF. The CDR3 DNA reads as TGTGCCAGTGGGTACCCCCAGCATTTT.